The 3 T cell receptor beta chains reported below all come from one sample, sequenced in a study of cytomegalovirus exposure and HLA in healthy donors. PCR employed 60 Vbeta and 13 Jbeta primers. Clones were sequenced by immunoSEQ multiplex PCR, and TCRdb holds only the in-frame ones, with some missing. This sample's clone table lists around 55,000 clones. Material: PBMCs. The source is a man aged 45 to 65 in good health and CMV-seropositive.

Here the CDR3 DNA reads TGCGCCAGCAGCGACACAGGGGGGCTCTTCTACGAGCAGTACTTC. It translates to CASSDTGGLFYEQYF. The rearrangement joins TRBV5-1 to TRBJ2-7; 8 bases match TRBD1. CDR3 size: 15 residues. The germline V gene has CDR1 SGHRS and CDR2 YFSETQ. With 4 bases clipped from V and 3 bases from J, the junction kept 9 bases outside the gene matches.

J is TRBJ2-7 and V is TRBV7-2; TRBD1 aligns across 8 bases. Trimming removed 5 bases from V and 2 bases from J; junction bases left unmatched: 5. Germline CDR1 and CDR2: SGHTA and FQGNSA. The CDR3 sequence is 14 residues long. The CDR3 sequence is CASSAGGGTYEQYF. The CDR3 DNA follows: TGTGCCAGCAGCGCAGGGGGCGGAACCTACGAGCAGTACTTC.

The rearrangement joins TRBV29-1 to TRBJ1-3; the match to TRBD1 covers 9 bases. The CDR3 consists of 14 residues. CDR1 and CDR2 from the germline V gene are SQVTM and ANQGSEA. V trimming: 4 bases; J trimming: 4 bases; junction bases outside the gene matches: 5. CDR3 DNA sequence: TGCAGCGTTGCCCCGACAGGGGGAGGAAACACCATATATTTT. This encodes CSVAPTGGGNTIYF. The variable domain in full, completed from reference TRBV29-1 and TRBJ1-3, reads SAVISQKPSRDICQRGTSLTIQCQVDSQVTMMFWYRQQPGQSLTLIATANQGSEATYESGFVIDKFPISRPNLTFSTLTVSNMSPEDSSIYLCSVAPTGGGNTIYFGEGSWLTVV.